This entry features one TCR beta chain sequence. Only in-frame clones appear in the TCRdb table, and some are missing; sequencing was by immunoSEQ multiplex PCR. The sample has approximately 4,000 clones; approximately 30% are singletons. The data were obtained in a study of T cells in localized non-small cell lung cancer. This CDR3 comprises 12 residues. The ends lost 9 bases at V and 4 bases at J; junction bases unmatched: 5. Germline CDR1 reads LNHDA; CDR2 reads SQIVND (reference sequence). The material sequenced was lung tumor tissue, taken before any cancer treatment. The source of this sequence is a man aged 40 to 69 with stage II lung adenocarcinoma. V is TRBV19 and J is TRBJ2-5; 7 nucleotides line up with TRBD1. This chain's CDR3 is CASSTGRETQYF. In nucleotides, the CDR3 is TGTGCCAGCTCGACAGGGAGAGAGACCCAGTACTTC.